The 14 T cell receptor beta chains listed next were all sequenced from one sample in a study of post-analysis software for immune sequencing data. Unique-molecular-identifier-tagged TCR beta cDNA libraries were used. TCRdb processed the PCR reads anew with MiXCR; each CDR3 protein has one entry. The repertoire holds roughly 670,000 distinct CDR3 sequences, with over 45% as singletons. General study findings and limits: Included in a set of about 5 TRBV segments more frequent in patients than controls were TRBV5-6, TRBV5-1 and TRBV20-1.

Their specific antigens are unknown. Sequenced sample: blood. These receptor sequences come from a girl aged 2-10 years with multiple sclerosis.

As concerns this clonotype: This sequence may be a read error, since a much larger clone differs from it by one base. CDR3 amino acids: CSVGLALYNGQFF. CDR3 in DNA: TGCAGCGTCGGACTAGCGCTATACAATGGGCAGTTCTTC. The chain combines TRBV29-1 with TRBJ2-1; 9 bases line up with TRBD2. The germline V gene encodes CDR1 SQVTM and CDR2 ANQGSEA. The length of the CDR3 is 13 residues.

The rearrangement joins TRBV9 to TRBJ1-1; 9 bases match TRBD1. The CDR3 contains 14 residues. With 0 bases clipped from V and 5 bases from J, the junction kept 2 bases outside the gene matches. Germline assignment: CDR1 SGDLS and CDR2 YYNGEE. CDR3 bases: TGTGCCAGCAGCGTAGCACAGGGGGCAACTGAAGCTTTCTTT. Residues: CASSVAQGATEAFF. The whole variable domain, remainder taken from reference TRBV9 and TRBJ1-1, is DSGVTQTPKHLITATGQRVTLRCSPRSGDLSVYWYQQSLDQGLQFLIQYYNGEERAKGNILERFSAQQFPDLHSELNLSSLELGDSALYFCASSVAQGATEAFFGQGTRLTVV.

The CDR3 reads CASSPMGLAGGTDTQYF. In DNA, the CDR3 is TGTGCCAGCAGCCCCATGGGACTAGCGGGGGGGACAGATACGCAGTATTTT. V gene TRBV7-9 combines with J gene TRBJ2-3; 16 bases agree with TRBD2. V lost 5 bases to trimming and J lost 3 bases; unmatched junction nucleotides: 5. The CDR3 is made up of 17 amino acids. Germline V CDR1 and CDR2: SEHNR, FQNEAQ (reference sequence).

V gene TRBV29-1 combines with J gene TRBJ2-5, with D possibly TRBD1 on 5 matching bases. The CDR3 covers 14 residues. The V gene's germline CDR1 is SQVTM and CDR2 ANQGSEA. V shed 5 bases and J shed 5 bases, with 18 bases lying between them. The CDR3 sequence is CSVRMGPPGETQYF. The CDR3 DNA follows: TGCAGCGTTCGGATGGGCCCCCCAGGGGAGACCCAGTACTTC.

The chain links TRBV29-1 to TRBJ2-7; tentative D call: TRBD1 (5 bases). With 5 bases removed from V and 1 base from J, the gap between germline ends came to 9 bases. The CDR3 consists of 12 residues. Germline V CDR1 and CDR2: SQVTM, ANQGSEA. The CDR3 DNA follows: TGCAGCGTTTCGACAGCGTCCTACGAGCAGTACTTC. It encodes CSVSTASYEQYF.

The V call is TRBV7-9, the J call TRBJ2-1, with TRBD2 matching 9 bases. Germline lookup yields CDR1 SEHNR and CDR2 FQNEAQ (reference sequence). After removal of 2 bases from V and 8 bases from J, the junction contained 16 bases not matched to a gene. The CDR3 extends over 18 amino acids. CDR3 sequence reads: CASSLPPGRGGAGYEQFF. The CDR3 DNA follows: TGTGCCAGCAGCTTACCCCCTGGGCGCGGGGGGGCTGGCTATGAGCAGTTCTTC. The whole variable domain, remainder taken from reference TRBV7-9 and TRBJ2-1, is DTGVSQNPRHKITKRGQNVTFRCDPISEHNRLYWYRQTLGQGPEFLTYFQNEAQLEKSRLLSDRFSAERPKGSFSTLEIQRTEQGDSAMYLCASSLPPGRGGAGYEQFFGPGTRLTVL.

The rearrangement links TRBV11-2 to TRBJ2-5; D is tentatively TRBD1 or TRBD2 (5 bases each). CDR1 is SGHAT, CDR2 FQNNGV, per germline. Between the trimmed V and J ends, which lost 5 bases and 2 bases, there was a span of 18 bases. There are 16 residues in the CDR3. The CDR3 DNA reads TGTGCCAGCAGCCTAAGACCCCGGGACGTACAAGAGACCCAGTACTTC. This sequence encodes CASSLRPRDVQETQYF. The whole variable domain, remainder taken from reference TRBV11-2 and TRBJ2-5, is EAGVAQSPRYKIIEKRQSVAFWCNPISGHATLYWYQQILGQGPKLLIQFQNNGVVDDSQLPKDRFSAERLKGVDSTLKIQPAKLEDSAVYLCASSLRPRDVQETQYFGPGTRLLVL.

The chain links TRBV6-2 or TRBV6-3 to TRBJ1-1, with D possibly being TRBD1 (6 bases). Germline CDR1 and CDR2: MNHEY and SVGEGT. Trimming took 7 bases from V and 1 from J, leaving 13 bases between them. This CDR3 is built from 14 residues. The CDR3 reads CASITPGQNTEAFF. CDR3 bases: TGTGCCAGCATTACGCCGGGACAGAACACTGAAGCTTTCTTT.

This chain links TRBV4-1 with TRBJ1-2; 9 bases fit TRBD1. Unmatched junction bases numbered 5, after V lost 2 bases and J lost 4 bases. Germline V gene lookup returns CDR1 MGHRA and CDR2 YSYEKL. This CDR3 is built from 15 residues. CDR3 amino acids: CASSQSRDRAYGYTF. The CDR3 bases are TGCGCCAGCAGCCAATCCCGGGACAGGGCCTATGGCTACACCTTC.

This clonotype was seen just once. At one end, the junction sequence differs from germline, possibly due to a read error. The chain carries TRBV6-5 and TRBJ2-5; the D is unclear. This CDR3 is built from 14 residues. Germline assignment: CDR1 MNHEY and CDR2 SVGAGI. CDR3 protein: CTSSYAAVPETQYF. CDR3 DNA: TGTACCAGCAGTTACGCCGCGGTTCCAGAGACCCAGTACTTC.

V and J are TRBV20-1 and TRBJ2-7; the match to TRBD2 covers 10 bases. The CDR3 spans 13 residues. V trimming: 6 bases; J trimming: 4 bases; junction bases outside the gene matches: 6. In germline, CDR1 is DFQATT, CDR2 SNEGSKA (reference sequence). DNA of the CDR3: TGCAGTGCCCCTGGGACTAGCGCGTACGAGCAGTACTTC. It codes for CSAPGTSAYEQYF.

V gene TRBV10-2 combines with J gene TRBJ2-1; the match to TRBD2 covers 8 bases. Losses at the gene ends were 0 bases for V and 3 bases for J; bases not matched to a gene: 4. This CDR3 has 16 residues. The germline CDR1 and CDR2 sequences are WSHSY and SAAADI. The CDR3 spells CASSESEAGDYNEQFF. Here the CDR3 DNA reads TGCGCCAGCAGTGAGTCAGAAGCGGGGGACTACAATGAGCAGTTCTTC.

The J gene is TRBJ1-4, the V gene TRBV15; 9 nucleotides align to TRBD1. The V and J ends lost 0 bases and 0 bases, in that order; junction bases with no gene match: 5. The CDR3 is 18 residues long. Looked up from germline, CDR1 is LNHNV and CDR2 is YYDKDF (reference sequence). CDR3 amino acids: CATSRDKGQGATNEKLFF. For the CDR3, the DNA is TGTGCCACCAGCAGAGATAAGGGACAGGGAGCAACTAATGAAAAACTGTTTTTT.

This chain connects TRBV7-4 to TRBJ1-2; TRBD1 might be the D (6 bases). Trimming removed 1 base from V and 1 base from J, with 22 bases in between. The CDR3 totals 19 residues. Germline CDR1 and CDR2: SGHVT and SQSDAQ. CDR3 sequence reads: CASSLGSRGRRGINYGYTF. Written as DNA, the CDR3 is TGTGCCAGCAGCTTAGGGTCCAGGGGACGACGCGGAATTAACTATGGCTACACCTTC.